This TCR beta chain was obtained from a study of T cells in Graves' hyperthyroidism and ophthalmopathy. Amplification of TCR beta CDR3 regions was performed using RNA transcripts as template. The TCR CDR3 first-round RT-PCR relied on the HTBI primer set. Via MiXCR, TCRdb re-called the multiplex PCR reads, giving one row per CDR3 protein. The sample gives approximately 600,000 distinct CDR3 sequences, roughly 20% of which show up once; under 35% is in the top ten. Comment on this clonotype: What it binds is unknown.

Trimming removed 2 bases from V and 2 bases from J, with 14 bases in between. The V gene's germline CDR1 is SGHDT and CDR2 YYEEEE. This CDR3 region has 15 residues. The cohort's ophthalmopathy patients, a group with duration under 3 months, had a Clinical Activity Score of at least 3 and a NOSPECS grade of at least 4. PBMCs were sourced from less than 12 ml fresh peripheral blood. The study's findings and limits: A model of 13 V-J features distinguished ophthalmopathy from stable hyperthyroidism.

The TCR comes from a man aged 25-40 years with Graves' ophthalmopathy. Sequenced material: blood. The chain recombines TRBV5-6 with TRBJ2-7; D gene uncertain. The CDR3 coding sequence is TGTGCCAGCAGCTTTGTTGACGGTACTCCCTACGAGCAGTACTTC. Its translation is CASSFVDGTPYEQYF.